This record looks at one T cell receptor beta chain sequence and its context. The data derive from a study of blood T cell repertoires in COVID-19. Study as a whole: Samples of COVID-19 (acute and convalescent) were obtained from the United States, Italy and Spain. PBMCs, B-cell-depleted T cells, or T cells were the source of the cDNA or gDNA that made up the material.

The CDR3 is 17 amino acids. Germline V gives CDR1 SGDLS, CDR2 YYNGEE. The trim removed 4 bases at V and 1 base at J, leaving 8 bases unmatched. Measured with immunoSEQ multiplex PCR; TCRdb has only the in-frame clones, and not every one. Of about 370,000 clones in the sample, over 75% were seen once. Source material: PBMCs or T cells enriched from blood (not recorded which). The genes are TRBV9 and TRBJ2-1; 10 bases match TRBD2. The receptor was derived from a man aged 18 to 30 who had recovered from COVID-19. CDR3 protein: CASSSAPSGGSYNEQFF. The DNA for the CDR3 is TGTGCCAGCAGCTCCGCCCCTAGCGGGGGTTCCTACAATGAGCAGTTCTTC.